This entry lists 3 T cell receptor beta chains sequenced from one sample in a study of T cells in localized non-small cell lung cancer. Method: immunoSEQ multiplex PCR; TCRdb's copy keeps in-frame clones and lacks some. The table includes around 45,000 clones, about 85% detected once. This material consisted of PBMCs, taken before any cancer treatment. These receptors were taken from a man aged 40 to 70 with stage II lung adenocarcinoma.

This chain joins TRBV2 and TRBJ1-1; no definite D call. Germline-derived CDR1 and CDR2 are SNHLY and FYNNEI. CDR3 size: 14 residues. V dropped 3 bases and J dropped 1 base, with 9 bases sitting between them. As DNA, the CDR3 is TGTGCCAGCAGTGACCCAGAGGGGAACACTGAAGCTTTCTTT. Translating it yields CASSDPEGNTEAFF. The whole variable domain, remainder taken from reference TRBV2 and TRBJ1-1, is EPEVTQTPSHQVTQMGQEVILRCVPISNHLYFYWYRQILGQKVEFLVSFYNNEISEKSEIFDDQFSVERPDGSNFTLKIRSTKLEDSAMYFCASSDPEGNTEAFFGQGTRLTVV.

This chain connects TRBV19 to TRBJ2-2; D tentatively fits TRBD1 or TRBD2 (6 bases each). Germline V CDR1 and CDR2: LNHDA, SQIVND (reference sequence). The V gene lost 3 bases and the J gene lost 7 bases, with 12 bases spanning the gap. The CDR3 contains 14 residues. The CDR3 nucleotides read TGTGCCAGTAGTATTGGAGGGGGAGGCGGGGAGCTGTTTTTT. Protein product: CASSIGGGGGELFF.

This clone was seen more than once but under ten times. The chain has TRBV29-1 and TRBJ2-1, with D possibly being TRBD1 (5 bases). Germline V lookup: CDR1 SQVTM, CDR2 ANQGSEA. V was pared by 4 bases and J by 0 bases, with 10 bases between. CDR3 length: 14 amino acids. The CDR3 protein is CSVVREDSYNEQFF. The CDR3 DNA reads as TGCAGCGTTGTCAGGGAAGACTCCTACAATGAGCAGTTCTTC.